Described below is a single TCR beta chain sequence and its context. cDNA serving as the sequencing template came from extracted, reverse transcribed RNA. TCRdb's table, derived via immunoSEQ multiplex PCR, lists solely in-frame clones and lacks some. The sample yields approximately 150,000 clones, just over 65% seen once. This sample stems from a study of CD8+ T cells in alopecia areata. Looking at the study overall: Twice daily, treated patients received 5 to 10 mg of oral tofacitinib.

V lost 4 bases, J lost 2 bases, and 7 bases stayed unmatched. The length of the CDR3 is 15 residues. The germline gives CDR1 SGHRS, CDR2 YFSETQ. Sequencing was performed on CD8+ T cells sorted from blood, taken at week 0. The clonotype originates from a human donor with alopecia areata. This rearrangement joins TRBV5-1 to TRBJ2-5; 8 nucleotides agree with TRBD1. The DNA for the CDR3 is TGCGCCAGCAGCACCCAAGGACAGGGTCAAGAGACCCAGTACTTC. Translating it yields CASSTQGQGQETQYF.